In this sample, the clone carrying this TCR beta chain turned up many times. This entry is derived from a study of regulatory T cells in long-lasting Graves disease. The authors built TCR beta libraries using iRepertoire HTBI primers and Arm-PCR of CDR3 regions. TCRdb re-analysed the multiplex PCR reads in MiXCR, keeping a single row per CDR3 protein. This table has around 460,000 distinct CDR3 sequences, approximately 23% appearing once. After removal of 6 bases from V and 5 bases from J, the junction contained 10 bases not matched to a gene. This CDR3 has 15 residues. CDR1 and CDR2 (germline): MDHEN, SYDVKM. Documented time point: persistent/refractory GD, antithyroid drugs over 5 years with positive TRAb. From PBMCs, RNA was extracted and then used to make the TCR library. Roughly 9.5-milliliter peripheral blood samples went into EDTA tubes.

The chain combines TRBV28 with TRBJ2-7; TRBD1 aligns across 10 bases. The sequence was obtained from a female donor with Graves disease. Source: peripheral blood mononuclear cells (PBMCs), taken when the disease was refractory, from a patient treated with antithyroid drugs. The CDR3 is CASRRDRGQGDEQYF. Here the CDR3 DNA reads TGTGCCAGCAGGAGAGACAGGGGGCAGGGTGACGAGCAGTACTTC.